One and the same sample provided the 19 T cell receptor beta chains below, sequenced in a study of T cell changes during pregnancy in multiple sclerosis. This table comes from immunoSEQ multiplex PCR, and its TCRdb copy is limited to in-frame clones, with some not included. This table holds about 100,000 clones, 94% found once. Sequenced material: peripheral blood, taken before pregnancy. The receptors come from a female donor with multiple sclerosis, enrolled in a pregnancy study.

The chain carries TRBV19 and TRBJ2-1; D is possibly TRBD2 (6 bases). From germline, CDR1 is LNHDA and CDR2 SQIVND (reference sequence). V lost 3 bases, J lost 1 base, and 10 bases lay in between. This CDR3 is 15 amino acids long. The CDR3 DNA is TGTGCCAGTAGTATGGCGGGAAGTTCCTACAATGAGCAGTTCTTC. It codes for CASSMAGSSYNEQFF.

CDR3 nucleotides: TGTGCCAGCAGTGCCCTAGAGACCCAGTACTTC. Translating gives CASSALETQYF. The chain is built from TRBV25-1 and TRBJ2-5, with D unresolved. The CDR3 is 11 residues long. Trimming took off 4 bases at V and 4 bases at J, with 4 bases between the two ends. Germline V CDR1 and CDR2: MGHDK, SYGVNS. The whole variable domain, remainder taken from reference TRBV25-1 and TRBJ2-5, is EADIYQTPRYLVIGTGKKITLECSQTMGHDKMYWYQQDPGMELHLIHYSYGVNSTEKGDLSSESTVSRIRTEHFPLTLESARPSHTSQYLCASSALETQYFGPGTRLLVL.

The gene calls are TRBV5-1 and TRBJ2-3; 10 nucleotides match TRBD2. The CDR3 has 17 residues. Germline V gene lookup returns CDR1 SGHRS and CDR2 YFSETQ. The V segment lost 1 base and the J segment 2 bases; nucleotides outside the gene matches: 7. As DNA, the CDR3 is TGCGCCAGCAGCTTGCGAGGACTAGCGGAAATCACAGATACGCAGTATTTT. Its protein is CASSLRGLAEITDTQYF.

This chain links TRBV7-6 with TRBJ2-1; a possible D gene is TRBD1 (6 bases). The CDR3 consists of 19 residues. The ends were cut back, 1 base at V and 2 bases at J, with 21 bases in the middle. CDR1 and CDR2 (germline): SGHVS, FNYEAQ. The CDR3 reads CASSLGTGRTSTAYNEQFF. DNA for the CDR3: TGTGCCAGCAGCTTAGGTACAGGGCGGACTTCGACGGCCTACAATGAGCAGTTCTTC. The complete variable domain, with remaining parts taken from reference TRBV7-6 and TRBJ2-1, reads GAGVSQSPRYKVTKRGQDVALRCDPISGHVSLYWYRQALGQGPEFLTYFNYEAQQDKSGLPNDRFSAERPEGSISTLTIQRTEQRDSAMYRCASSLGTGRTSTAYNEQFFGPGTRLTVL.

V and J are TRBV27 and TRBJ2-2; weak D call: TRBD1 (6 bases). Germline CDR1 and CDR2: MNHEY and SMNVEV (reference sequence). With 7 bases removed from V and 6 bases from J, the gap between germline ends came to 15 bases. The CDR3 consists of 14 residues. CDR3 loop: CASKDSQESGELFF. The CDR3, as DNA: TGTGCCAGCAAGGACAGCCAGGAGTCCGGGGAGCTGTTTTTT.

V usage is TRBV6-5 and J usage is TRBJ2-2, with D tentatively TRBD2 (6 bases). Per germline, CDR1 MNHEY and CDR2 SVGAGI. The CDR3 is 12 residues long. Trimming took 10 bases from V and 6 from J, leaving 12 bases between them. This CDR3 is CATVGGPGELFF. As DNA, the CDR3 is TGTGCCACTGTGGGGGGACCCGGGGAGCTGTTTTTT.

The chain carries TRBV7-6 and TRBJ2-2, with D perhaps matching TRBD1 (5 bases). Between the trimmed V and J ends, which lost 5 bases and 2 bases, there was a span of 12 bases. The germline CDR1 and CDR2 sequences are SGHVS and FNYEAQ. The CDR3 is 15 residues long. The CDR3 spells CASSVDRVNTGELFF. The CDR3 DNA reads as TGTGCCAGCAGCGTTGACAGAGTTAACACCGGGGAGCTGTTTTTT.

CDR3 nucleotide sequence: TGTGCCAGCAGCCCAGGAGGGGCGCCTAGCTCCTACGAGCAGTACTTC. Protein sequence: CASSPGGAPSSYEQYF. The chain recombines TRBV9 with TRBJ2-7; D is possibly TRBD2 (6 bases). This CDR3 has 16 amino acids. Trimming cost V 4 bases and J 0 bases, with 17 bases left between them. Germline V gene lookup returns CDR1 SGDLS and CDR2 YYNGEE.

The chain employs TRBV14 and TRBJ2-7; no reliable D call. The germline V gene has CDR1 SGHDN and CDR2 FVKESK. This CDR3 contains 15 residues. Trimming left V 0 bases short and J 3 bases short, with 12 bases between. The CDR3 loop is CASSQDRGRIYEQYF. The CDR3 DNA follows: TGTGCCAGCAGCCAAGATAGAGGCAGAATCTACGAGCAGTACTTC.

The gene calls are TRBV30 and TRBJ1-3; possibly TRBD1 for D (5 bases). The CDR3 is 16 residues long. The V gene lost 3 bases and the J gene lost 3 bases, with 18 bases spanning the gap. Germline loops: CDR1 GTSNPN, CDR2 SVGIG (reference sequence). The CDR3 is CAWRDPKEGIGNTIYF. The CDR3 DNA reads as TGTGCCTGGAGGGATCCTAAGGAGGGGATTGGAAACACCATATATTTT.

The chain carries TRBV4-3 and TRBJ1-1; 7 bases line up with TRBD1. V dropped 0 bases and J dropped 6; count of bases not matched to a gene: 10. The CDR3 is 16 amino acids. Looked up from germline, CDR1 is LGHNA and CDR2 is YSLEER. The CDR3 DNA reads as TGCGCCAGCAGCCAAGATTGGTCACAGGGGATCCCTGAAGCTTTCTTT. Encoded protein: CASSQDWSQGIPEAFF.

Written as DNA, the CDR3 is TGCGCCAGCAGCTTCACAGGGGACTATGGCTACACCTTC. Encoded protein: CASSFTGDYGYTF. This chain connects TRBV5-1 to TRBJ1-2, with 7 positions matching TRBD1. V gave up 2 bases and J gave up 3 bases; unmatched junction bases: 1. The CDR3 is made up of 13 amino acids. From germline, CDR1 is SGHRS and CDR2 YFSETQ.

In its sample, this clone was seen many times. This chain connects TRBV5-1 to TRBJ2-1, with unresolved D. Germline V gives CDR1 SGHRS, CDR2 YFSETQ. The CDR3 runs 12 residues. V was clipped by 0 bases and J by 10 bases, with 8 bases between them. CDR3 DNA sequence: TGCGCCAGCAGCTTGGATGGCGGCGAGCAGTTCTTC. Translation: CASSLDGGEQFF. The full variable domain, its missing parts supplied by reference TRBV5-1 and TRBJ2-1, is KAGVTQTPRYLIKTRGQQVTLSCSPISGHRSVSWYQQTPGQGLQFLFEYFSETQRNKGNFPGRFSGRQFSNSRSEMNVSTLELGDSALYLCASSLDGGEQFFGPGTRLTVL.

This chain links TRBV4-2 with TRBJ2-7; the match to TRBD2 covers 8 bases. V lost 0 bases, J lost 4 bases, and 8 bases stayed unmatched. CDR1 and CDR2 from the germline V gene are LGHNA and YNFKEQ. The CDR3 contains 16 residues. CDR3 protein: CASSQDGSLAGYEQYF. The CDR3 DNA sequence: TGTGCCAGCAGCCAAGACGGGTCCCTAGCGGGTTACGAGCAGTACTTC.

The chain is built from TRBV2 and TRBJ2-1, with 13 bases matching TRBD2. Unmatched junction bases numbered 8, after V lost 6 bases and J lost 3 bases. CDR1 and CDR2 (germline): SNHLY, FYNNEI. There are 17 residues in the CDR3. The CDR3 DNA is TGTGCCAGCAGCTACTCAGGACTAGCGGGAGTCTACAATGAGCAGTTCTTC. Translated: CASSYSGLAGVYNEQFF.

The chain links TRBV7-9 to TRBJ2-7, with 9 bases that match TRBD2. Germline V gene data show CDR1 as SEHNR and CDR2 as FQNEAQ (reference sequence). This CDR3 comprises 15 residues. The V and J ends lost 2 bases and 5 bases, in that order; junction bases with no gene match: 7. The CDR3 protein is CASSLWAGTSNEQYF. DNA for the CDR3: TGTGCCAGCAGCTTATGGGCCGGGACTAGCAACGAGCAGTACTTC.

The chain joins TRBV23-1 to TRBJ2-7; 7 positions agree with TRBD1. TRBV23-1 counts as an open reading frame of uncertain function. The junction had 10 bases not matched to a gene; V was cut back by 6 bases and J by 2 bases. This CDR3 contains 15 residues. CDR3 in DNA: TGCGCCAGCAGGCCCAGACAGGGTAAGCCCTACGAGCAGTACTTC. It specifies CASRPRQGKPYEQYF.

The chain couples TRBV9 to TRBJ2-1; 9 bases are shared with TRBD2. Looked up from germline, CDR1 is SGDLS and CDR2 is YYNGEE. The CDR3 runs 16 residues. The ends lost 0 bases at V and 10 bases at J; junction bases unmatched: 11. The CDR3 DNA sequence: TGTGCCAGCAGCGTAGAGGGCGGGAGGGCTCGGTGGGAGCAGTTCTTC. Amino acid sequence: CASSVEGGRARWEQFF.

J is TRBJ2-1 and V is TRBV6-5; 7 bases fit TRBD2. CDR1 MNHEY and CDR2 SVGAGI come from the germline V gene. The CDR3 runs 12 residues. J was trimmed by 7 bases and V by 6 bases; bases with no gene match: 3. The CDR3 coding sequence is TGTGCCAGCAGAGCCGGGGGGAATGAGCAGTTCTTC. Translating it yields CASRAGGNEQFF.